This is a list of T cell receptor beta chains from one sample in a study of cytomegalovirus exposure and HLA in healthy donors. Measured with immunoSEQ multiplex PCR; TCRdb has only the in-frame clones, and not every one. The sample lists 160,000 or so clones, about four fifths occurring once. Sequences were obtained from PBMCs. These receptors were collected from a woman between 50 and 59 years old in good health and CMV-seronegative. Each CDR3 is given with its conserved first and last residue. The order of the fields is clone size, V gene, D gene, J gene, CDR3 DNA, CDR3 protein. The D gene is left open where the match is weak. Where a row states a size, it is once, few, many or the class of an expanded clone; other rows omit it.

>NA|TRBV4-3|NA|TRBJ2-1
TGCGCCAGCAGCCAAGATAGAGCGAGTGAGCAGTTCTTC
CASSQDRASEQFF
>NA|TRBV11-2|TRBD1|TRBJ2-2
TGTGCCAGCAGCACACGTACCGGGACAGGGCACACCGGGGAGCTGTTTTTT
CASSTRTGTGHTGELFF
>NA|TRBV4-1|TRBD2|TRBJ2-3
TGCGCCAGCAGCCAAGATCCGGGGGAGGGTGTTTTTGATACGCAGTATTTT
CASSQDPGEGVFDTQYF
>NA|TRBV2|TRBD2|TRBJ2-7
TGTGCCAGCAGCTTAACGGTAGCGGGGGCCTACGAGCAGTACTTC
CASSLTVAGAYEQYF
>NA|TRBV6-6|NA|TRBJ2-7
TGTGCCAGCAGTTACGCGGGCGAGTCCTACGAGCAGTACTTC
CASSYAGESYEQYF
>NA|TRBV28|NA|TRBJ1-6
TGTGCCACCACAGGGAGGGGCTCTAATTCACCCCTCCACTTT
CATTGRGSNSPLHF
>NA|TRBV9|NA|TRBJ2-4
TGTGCCAGCAGCGACGGGATACAAGGTGACATTCAGTACTTC
CASSDGIQGDIQYF
>NA|TRBV27|TRBD1|TRBJ1-5
TGTGCCAGCCAACGACAGGGATCAAGTCAGCCCCAGCATTTT
CASQRQGSSQPQHF
>NA|TRBV11-2|TRBD1|TRBJ1-1
TGTGCCAGCAGCTTAGATGACAGGGTGTTGAATGAAGCTTTCTTT
CASSLDDRVLNEAFF
>few|TRBV28|NA|TRBJ2-7
TGTGCCAGCAGGTACAACTACGAGCAGTACTTC
CASRYNYEQYF
>NA|TRBV6-5|TRBD2|TRBJ2-7
TGTGCCAGCAGACGACCGGGACTAGCGGACGAGCAGTACTTC
CASRRPGLADEQYF
>few|TRBV7-2|TRBD2|TRBJ2-1
TGTGCCAGCAGCTTAGCTCGGGGGGGGGCTTCAGTTTTCTATGAGCAGTTCTTC
CASSLARGGASVFYEQFF
>NA|TRBV6-1|NA|TRBJ2-7
TGTGCCAGCAGTTTCAGGGGAGAAGCCTACGAGCAGTACTTC
CASSFRGEAYEQYF
>NA|TRBV5-4|NA|TRBJ1-3
TGTGCCAGCAGCTTTTATGGGCTCAACACCATATATTTT
CASSFYGLNTIYF
>few|TRBV7-9|TRBD2|TRBJ2-5
TGTGCCAGCAATAGAGCGGGGGCCGCCCAAGAGACCCAGTACTTC
CASNRAGAAQETQYF
>once|TRBV28|TRBD2|TRBJ2-1
TGTGCCAGCACGGAACCTAGCGGAAACTACAATGAGCAGTTCTTC
CASTEPSGNYNEQFF
>NA|TRBV6-5|NA|TRBJ1-6
TGTGCCAGCAGTTACTCGGAGAATTCACCCCTCCACTTT
CASSYSENSPLHF
>once|TRBV7-2|TRBD2|TRBJ2-1
TGTGCCAGCAGCTACTCCGGGACTAGATACAATGAGCAGTTCTTC
CASSYSGTRYNEQFF
>NA|TRBV29-1|NA|TRBJ1-2
TGCAGCGTTGACCACGGTACCTATGGCTACACCTTC
CSVDHGTYGYTF
>few|TRBV28|NA|TRBJ1-3
TGTGCCAGCAGTCCCGCGTCCCGTACTGGAAACACCATATATTTT
CASSPASRTGNTIYF
>NA|TRBV4-3|NA|TRBJ1-2
TGCGCCAGCAGCCACCCCTCGGAGGGCAGGACTAACTATGGCTACACCTTC
CASSHPSEGRTNYGYTF
>NA|TRBV7-3|TRBD2|TRBJ2-2
TGTGCCAGCAGCTTGGACGGGGGGGGAGGGGAGCTGTTTTTT
CASSLDGGGGELFF
>once|TRBV7-9|NA|TRBJ1-2
TGTGCCAGCAGCTTATACCCCAGGAAATATGGCTACACCTTC
CASSLYPRKYGYTF
>NA|TRBV30|TRBD1|TRBJ1-1
TGTGCCTGGAGTGCCGAAGGACAGGGCACTGAAGCCTTCTTT
CAWSAEGQGTEAFF
>NA|TRBV7-2|TRBD2|TRBJ2-7
TGTGCCAGCAGTTTTGCCGGGACTAGCGTTTACGAGCAGTACTTC
CASSFAGTSVYEQYF
>NA|TRBV6-5|NA|TRBJ2-1
TGTGCCAGCAGCCGCGTCCCTCGGGATGAGCAGTTCTTC
CASSRVPRDEQFF
>NA|TRBV5-1|TRBD2|TRBJ2-1
TGCGCCAGCAGCGCAGGACTAGCAAGGGCCGTAAAAGAGCAGTTCTTC
CASSAGLARAVKEQFF
>NA|TRBV6-1|NA|TRBJ2-7
TGTGCCAGCAGTGAAGCGCAGGGCTCCTACGAGCAGTACTTC
CASSEAQGSYEQYF
>NA|TRBV4-3|NA|TRBJ1-1
TGCGCCAGCAGCCTCGGGCAGGAGGTTACTGAAGCTTTCTTT
CASSLGQEVTEAFF
>NA|TRBV19|NA|TRBJ2-5
TGTGCCAGTAGTCCCAACGGGGAGACCCAGTACTTC
CASSPNGETQYF
>NA|TRBV25-1|NA|TRBJ2-7
TGTGCCAGCAGTGATGGGAGCAACGAGCAGTACTTC
CASSDGSNEQYF
>NA|TRBV4-3|TRBD1|TRBJ2-7
TGCGCCAGCAGCCCACGACAGGGGGCCTACGAGCAGTACTTC
CASSPRQGAYEQYF
>NA|TRBV4-3|TRBD1|TRBJ2-5
TGCGCCAGCAGCCAAGAGGGACCAGGGGGTCAAGAGACCCAGTACTTC
CASSQEGPGGQETQYF
>once|TRBV6-5|NA|TRBJ2-3
TGTGCCAGCAGTTACTCGGGCAGTCGGGATACGCAGTATTTT
CASSYSGSRDTQYF
>NA|TRBV9|NA|TRBJ2-1
TGTGCCAGCAGCGTATTTTGGGCAAGCTCCTACAATGAGCAGTTCTTC
CASSVFWASSYNEQFF
>NA|TRBV6-5|NA|TRBJ2-7
TGTGCCAGCAGTTCCGGGACTCCCGTATACGAGCAGTACTTC
CASSSGTPVYEQYF
>few|TRBV19|NA|TRBJ1-5
TGTGCCAGTAGTTTTCTATATCAGCCCCAGCATTTT
CASSFLYQPQHF
>NA|TRBV9|NA|TRBJ1-1
TGTGCCAGCAGCGTAATAGGGGAGGACACTGAAGCTTTCTTT
CASSVIGEDTEAFF
>NA|TRBV4-3|TRBD1|TRBJ1-5
TGCGCCAGCAGCCATGACGCGGGACAGCTTAATCAGCCCCAGCATTTT
CASSHDAGQLNQPQHF
>NA|TRBV27|NA|TRBJ2-7
TGTGCCAGCAGCGTCGGGGATAGTTACGAGCAGTACTTC
CASSVGDSYEQYF
>NA|TRBV28|TRBD1|TRBJ1-1
TGTGCCAGCAGTTTAAGGACAGGGAGGAACACTGAAGCTTTCTTT
CASSLRTGRNTEAFF
>NA|TRBV7-8|NA|TRBJ2-5
TGTGCCAGCAGCTTAGGACAGATAATTGGAGAGACCCAGTACTTC
CASSLGQIIGETQYF
>few|TRBV7-2|NA|TRBJ1-1
TGTGCCAGCAGCTCAGACAGGCCTTCTCCTTTCTTT
CASSSDRPSPFF
>NA|TRBV15|NA|TRBJ1-2
TGTGCCACCAGCAGAGGAGGGAACTATGGCTACACCTTC
CATSRGGNYGYTF
>NA|TRBV18|NA|TRBJ2-7
TGTGCCAGCTCACCAACAGGAACCTACGAGCAGTACTTC
CASSPTGTYEQYF
>NA|TRBV6-1|NA|TRBJ2-7
TGTGCCAGCAATGTTCGGGACTCCTACGAGCAGTACTTC
CASNVRDSYEQYF
>few|TRBV5-1|NA|TRBJ2-2
TGCGCCAGCAGCTTTTCGGGGGAGCTGTTTTTT
CASSFSGELFF
>NA|TRBV4-3|NA|TRBJ1-1
TGCGCCAGCAGCCAAGATATGAGGAGTCGAGCTTTCTTT
CASSQDMRSRAFF
>NA|TRBV7-2|NA|TRBJ2-3
TGTGCCAGCAGCTTACCCCAGTTTGATACGCAGTATTTT
CASSLPQFDTQYF
>once|TRBV28|TRBD2|TRBJ2-1
TGTGCCAGCAGTTCCCAACTAGCGGGGGAGGAGTTCTTC
CASSSQLAGEEFF
>NA|TRBV4-1|NA|TRBJ1-6
TGCGCCAGCAGCCAGGGGAGCTATAATTCACCCCTCCACTTT
CASSQGSYNSPLHF
>NA|TRBV15|NA|TRBJ2-7
TGTGCCACCAGCAGAGATGTTGCGGCCGGCGGGTACGAGCAGTACTTC
CATSRDVAAGGYEQYF
>NA|TRBV5-4|NA|TRBJ1-3
TGTGCCAGCAGACCGCAGTCCTCTGGAAACACCATATATTTT
CASRPQSSGNTIYF
>NA|TRBV9|TRBD2|TRBJ2-2
TGTGCCAGCAGCGTCCGGCCCTCCACTAGCGGGAGGAACACCGGGGAGCTGTTTTTT
CASSVRPSTSGRNTGELFF
>NA|TRBV6-5|NA|TRBJ2-7
TGTGCCAGCAGTTCTATAGGACTGGGCCTCTACGAGCAGTACTTC
CASSSIGLGLYEQYF